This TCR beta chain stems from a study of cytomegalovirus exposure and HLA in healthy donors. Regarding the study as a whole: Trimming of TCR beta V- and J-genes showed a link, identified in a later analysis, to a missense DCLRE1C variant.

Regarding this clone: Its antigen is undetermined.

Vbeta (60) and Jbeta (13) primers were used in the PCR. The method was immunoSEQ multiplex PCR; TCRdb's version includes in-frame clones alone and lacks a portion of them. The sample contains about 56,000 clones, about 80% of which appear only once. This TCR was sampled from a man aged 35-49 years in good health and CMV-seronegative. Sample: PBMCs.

In nucleotides, the CDR3 is TGTGCCAGCAGCGTAGATGTCAGGTTCCAAGAGACCCAGTACTTC. This translates into CASSVDVRFQETQYF. V and J are TRBV9 and TRBJ2-5; D gene ambiguous. This CDR3 has 15 residues. Germline V gives CDR1 SGDLS, CDR2 YYNGEE. The V and J ends lost 0 bases and 1 base respectively, with 10 bases between them.